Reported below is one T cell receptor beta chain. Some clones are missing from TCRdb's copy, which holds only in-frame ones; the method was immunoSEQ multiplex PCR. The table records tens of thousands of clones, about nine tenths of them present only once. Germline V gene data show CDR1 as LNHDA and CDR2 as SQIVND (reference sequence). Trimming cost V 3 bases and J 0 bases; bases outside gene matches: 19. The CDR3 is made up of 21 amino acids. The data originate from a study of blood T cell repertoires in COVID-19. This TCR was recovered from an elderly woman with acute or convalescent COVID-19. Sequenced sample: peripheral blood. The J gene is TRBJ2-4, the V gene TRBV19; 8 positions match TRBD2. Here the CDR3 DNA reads TGTGCCAGTAGTATTTTCTCCGGGCAGAGCGGGAGCGGGGGAGCCAAAAACATTCAGTACTTC. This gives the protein CASSIFSGQSGSGGAKNIQYF.